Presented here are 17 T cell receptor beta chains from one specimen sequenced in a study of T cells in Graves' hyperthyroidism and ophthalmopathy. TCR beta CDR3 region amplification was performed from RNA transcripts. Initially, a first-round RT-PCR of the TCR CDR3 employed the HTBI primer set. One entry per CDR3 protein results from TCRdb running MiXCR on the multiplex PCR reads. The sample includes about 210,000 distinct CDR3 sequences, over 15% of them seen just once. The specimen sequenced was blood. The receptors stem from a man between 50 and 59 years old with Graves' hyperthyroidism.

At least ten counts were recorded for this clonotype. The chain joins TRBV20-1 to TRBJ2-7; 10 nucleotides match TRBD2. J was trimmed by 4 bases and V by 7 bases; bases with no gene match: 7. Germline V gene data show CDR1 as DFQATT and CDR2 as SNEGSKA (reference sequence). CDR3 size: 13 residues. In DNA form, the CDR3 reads TGCAGTGGTGCCTTAGCGGGGGGTTACGAGCAGTACTTC. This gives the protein CSGALAGGYEQYF.

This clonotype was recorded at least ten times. CDR3 coding DNA: TGTGCCAGCAGCTTAACCGGAGTTCAGCCCCAGCATTTT. This codes for CASSLTGVQPQHF. The rearrangement uses TRBV7-6 and TRBJ1-5; D not certain. V was trimmed by 2 bases and J by 6 bases, leaving 8 bases between them. Germline V lookup: CDR1 SGHVS, CDR2 FNYEAQ. The CDR3 consists of 13 residues.

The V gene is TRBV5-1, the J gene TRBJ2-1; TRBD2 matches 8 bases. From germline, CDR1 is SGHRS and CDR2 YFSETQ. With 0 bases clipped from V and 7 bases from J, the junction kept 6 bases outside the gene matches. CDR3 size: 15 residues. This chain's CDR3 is CASSLASGSVNEQFF. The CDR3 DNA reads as TGCGCCAGCAGCTTGGCTAGCGGGTCTGTAAATGAGCAGTTCTTC.

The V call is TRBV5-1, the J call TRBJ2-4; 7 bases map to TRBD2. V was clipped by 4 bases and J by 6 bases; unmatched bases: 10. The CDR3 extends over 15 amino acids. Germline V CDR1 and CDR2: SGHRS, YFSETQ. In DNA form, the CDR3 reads TGCGCCAGCAGCACCTCGGGGCGGGAGTTAAACATTCAGTACTTC. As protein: CASSTSGRELNIQYF.

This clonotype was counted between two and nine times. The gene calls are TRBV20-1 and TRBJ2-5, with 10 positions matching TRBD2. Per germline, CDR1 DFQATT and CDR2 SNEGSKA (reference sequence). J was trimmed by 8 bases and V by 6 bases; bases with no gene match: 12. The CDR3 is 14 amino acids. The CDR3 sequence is CSAVSGGSKRTQYF. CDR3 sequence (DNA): TGCAGTGCCGTTAGCGGGGGGTCCAAGAGAACCCAGTACTTC.

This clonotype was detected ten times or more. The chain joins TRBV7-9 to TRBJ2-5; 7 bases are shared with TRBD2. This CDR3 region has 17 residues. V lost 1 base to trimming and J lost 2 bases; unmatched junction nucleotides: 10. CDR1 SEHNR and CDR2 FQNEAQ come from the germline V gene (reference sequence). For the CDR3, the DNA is TGTGCCAGCAGCTTAGGGAGTAGGGCGGGAGCTCAAGAGACCCAGTACTTC. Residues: CASSLGSRAGAQETQYF.

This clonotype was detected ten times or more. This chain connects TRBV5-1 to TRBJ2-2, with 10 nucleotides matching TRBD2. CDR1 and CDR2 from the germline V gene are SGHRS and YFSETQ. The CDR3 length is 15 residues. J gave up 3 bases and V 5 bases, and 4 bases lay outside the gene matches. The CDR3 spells CASRIAGGDTGELFF. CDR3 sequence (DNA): TGCGCCAGCAGGATAGCGGGAGGAGACACCGGGGAGCTGTTTTTT.

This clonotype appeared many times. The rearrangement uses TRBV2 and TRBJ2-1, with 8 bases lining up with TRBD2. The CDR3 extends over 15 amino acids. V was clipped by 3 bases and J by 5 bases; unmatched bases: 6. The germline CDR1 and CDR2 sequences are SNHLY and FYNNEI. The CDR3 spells CASSEWGGRNNEQFF. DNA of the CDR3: TGTGCCAGCAGTGAGTGGGGCGGGAGGAACAATGAGCAGTTCTTC.

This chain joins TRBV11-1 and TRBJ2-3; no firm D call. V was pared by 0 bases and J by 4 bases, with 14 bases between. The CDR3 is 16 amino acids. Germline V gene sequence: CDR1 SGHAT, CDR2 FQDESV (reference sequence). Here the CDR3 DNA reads TGTGCCAGCAGCTTAGCGGGCCAACTATGGGCAGATACGCAGTATTTT. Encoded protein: CASSLAGQLWADTQYF.

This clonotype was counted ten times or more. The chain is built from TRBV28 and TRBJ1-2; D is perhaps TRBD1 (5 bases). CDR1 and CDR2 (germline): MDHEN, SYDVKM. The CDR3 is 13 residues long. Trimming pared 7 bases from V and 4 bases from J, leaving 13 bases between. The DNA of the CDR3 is TGTGCCAGCACAAATATGCAGGGCTATGGCTACACCTTC. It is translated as CASTNMQGYGYTF.

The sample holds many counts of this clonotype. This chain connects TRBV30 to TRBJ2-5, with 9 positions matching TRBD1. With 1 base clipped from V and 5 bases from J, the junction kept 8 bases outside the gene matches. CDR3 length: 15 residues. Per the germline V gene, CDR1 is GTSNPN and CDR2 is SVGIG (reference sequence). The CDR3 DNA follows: TGTGCCTGGAGTGGGGGTTACAGGGGGCCCGAGACCCAGTACTTC. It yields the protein CAWSGGYRGPETQYF.

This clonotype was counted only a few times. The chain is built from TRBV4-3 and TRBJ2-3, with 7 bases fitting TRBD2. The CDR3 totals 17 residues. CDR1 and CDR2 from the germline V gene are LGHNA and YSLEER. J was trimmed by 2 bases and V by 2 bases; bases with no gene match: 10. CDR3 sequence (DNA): TGCGCCAGCAGCCAACGGAGGTCTAGCGGCTTCACAGATACGCAGTATTTT. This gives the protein CASSQRRSSGFTDTQYF.

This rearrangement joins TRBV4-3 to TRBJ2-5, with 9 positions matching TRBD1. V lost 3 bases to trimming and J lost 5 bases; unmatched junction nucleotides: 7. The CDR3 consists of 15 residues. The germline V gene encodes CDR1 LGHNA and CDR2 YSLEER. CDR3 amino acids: CASSQGQGGGETQYF. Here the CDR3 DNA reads TGCGCCAGCAGCCAGGGACAGGGAGGAGGGGAGACCCAGTACTTC.

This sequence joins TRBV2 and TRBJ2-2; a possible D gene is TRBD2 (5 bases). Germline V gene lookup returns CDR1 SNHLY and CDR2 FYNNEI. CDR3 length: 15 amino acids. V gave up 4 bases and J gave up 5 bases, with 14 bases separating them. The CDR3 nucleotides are TGTGCCAGCAGTGGTTTGAGGGCGAGGACCGGGGAGCTGTTTTTT. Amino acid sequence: CASSGLRARTGELFF.

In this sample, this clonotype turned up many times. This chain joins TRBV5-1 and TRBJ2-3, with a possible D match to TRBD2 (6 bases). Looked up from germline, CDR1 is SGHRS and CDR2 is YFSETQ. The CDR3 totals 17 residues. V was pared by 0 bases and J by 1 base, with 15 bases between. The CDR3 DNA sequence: TGCGCCAGCAGCTTGGACGGGGGAAGCGGAGGCACAGATACGCAGTATTTT. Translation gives CASSLDGGSGGTDTQYF.

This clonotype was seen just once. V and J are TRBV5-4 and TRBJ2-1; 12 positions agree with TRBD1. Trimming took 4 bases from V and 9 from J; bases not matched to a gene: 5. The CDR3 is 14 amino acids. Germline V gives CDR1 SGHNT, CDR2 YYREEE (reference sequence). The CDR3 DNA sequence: TGTGCCAGCAGCCGGGACAGGGGGCCCGGTGAGCAGTTCTTC. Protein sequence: CASSRDRGPGEQFF.

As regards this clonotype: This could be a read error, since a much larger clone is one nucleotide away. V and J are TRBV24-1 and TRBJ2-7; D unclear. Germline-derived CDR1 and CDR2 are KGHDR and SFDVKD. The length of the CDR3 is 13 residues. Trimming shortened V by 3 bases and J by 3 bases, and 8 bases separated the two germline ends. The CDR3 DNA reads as TGTGCCACCAGTGATCGGGTGGGCTACGAGCAGTACTTC. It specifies CATSDRVGYEQYF.